This record covers a single TCR beta chain. The antigen is undetermined. The data are from a study of shared clonotypes between healthy human individuals. Clones were read by immunoSEQ multiplex PCR, and TCRdb kept only the in-frame ones, dropping some. The sample lists about half a million clones; about four fifths were seen once. V gave up 2 bases and J gave up 5 bases, with 3 bases separating them. Germline CDR1 MNHNY, CDR2 SVGAGI (reference sequence). This CDR3 spans 11 amino acids. Study results and caveats: The study sampled only blood, and tissue repertoires likely differ.

The receptor's source is a middle-aged woman in good health. Some clones in this sample may be carry-over from other donors' samples. The V and J genes are TRBV6-6 and TRBJ2-5; D unresolved. Sequenced material: PBMCs. CDR3: CASSYIETQYF. The CDR3 DNA reads as TGTGCCAGCAGTTACATCGAGACCCAGTACTTC.